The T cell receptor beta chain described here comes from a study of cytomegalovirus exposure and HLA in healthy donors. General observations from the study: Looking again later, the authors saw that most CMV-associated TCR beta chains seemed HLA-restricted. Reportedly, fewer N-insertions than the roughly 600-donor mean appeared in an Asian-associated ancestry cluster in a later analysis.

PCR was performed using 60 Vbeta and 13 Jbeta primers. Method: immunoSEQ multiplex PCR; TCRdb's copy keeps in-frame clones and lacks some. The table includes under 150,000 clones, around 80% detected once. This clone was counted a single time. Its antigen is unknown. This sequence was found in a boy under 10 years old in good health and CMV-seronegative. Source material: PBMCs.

CDR3 residues: CASSLIPGGVAEAFF. Written as DNA, the CDR3 is TGTGCCAGCAGCTTAATACCAGGGGGAGTGGCTGAAGCTTTCTTT. This rearrangement joins TRBV7-3 to TRBJ1-1, with 7 positions matching TRBD1. The trim removed 1 base at V and 6 bases at J, leaving 8 bases unmatched. The CDR3 sequence is 15 residues long. CDR1 is SGHTA and CDR2 is FQGTGA in the germline V gene.